This TCR beta chain was observed in a study of blood T cell repertoires in COVID-19. Study overall: Specimens from acute and convalescent COVID-19 originated in the United States, Italy and Spain. Nucleic acid was either cDNA or gDNA, and it came from T cells, B-cell-depleted T cells, or PBMCs.

Original processing notes: Reference gene primers were amplified, and this amplification served to estimate nucleated cell counts. Using immunoSEQ multiplex PCR, the repertoire was profiled, and TCRdb retains in-frame clones only, with some absent. V and J calls and clone size follow that table, whereas D and trimming were derived from the DNA. Here the sample spans fewer than 80,000 clones, about nine tenths being singletons. Trimming took 0 bases from V and 4 from J, leaving 12 bases between them. The germline V gene has CDR1 KGHSH and CDR2 LQKENI. The CDR3 extends over 15 amino acids. The chain links TRBV18 to TRBJ1-2; D is ambiguous. This receptor was obtained from a man aged 25-45 years with acute or convalescent COVID-19. Material: peripheral blood. The CDR3, as DNA: TGTGCCAGCTCACCACCTCCAGGTGAGGGCTATGGCTACACCTTC. Protein sequence: CASSPPPGEGYGYTF.